This T cell receptor beta chain was sequenced in a study of cytomegalovirus exposure and HLA in healthy donors. Points from the study as a whole: Upon later analysis, HLA-associated TCR beta chains proved more clonally expanded than other, equally common chains. In vitro data verified a few CMV-associated chains as specific for CMV antigens.

Comment on this clone: Its cognate antigen is unknown.

CDR1 and CDR2 (germline): SGHDN, FVKESK. This CDR3 has 15 amino acids. Losses at the gene ends were 6 bases for V and 2 bases for J; bases not matched to a gene: 4. In the PCR, 60 Vbeta and 13 Jbeta primers were used. This table comes from immunoSEQ multiplex PCR, and its TCRdb copy is limited to in-frame clones, with some not included. The table includes around 190,000 clones, about four fifths detected once. The sequence derives from a woman in her forties in good health and CMV-seronegative. Sequencing was performed on PBMCs. This sequence joins TRBV14 and TRBJ2-1; TRBD2 agrees at 10 bases. The CDR3 spells CASSHGLAAYNEQFF. In DNA, the CDR3 is TGTGCCAGCAGTCATGGACTAGCGGCCTACAATGAGCAGTTCTTC.